One and the same sample provided the 19 T cell receptor beta chains below, sequenced in a study of cytomegalovirus exposure and HLA in healthy donors. The primer mix had 60 Vbeta and 13 Jbeta primers. Assay used: immunoSEQ multiplex PCR; TCRdb lists only in-frame clones, some missing. The sample has about 170,000 clones, approximately 80% seen once. Sequencing was carried out using PBMCs. These receptors all stem from a woman between 18 and 29 years old in good health and CMV-seronegative.

This chain uses TRBV5-4 with TRBJ2-5; weak D call: TRBD1 (6 bases). Per germline, CDR1 SGHNT and CDR2 YYREEE (reference sequence). This CDR3 has 13 residues. V was cut by 0 bases and J by 5 bases, with 8 bases left in between. Written as DNA, the CDR3 is TGTGCCAGCAGCTTGGGGACAGTCGAGACCCAGTACTTC. Translating it yields CASSLGTVETQYF.

The chain uses TRBV5-1 and TRBJ1-5; 8 positions match TRBD1. Germline CDR1 reads SGHRS; CDR2 reads YFSETQ. Trimming cost V 4 bases and J 5 bases; bases outside gene matches: 5. The CDR3 spans 14 residues. The CDR3 DNA reads TGCGCCAGCAGCCCTGACAGGGGCGATCAGCCCCAGCATTTT. Protein product: CASSPDRGDQPQHF.

The rearrangement links TRBV4-3 to TRBJ2-6; D gene unclear. Trimming left V 0 bases short and J 2 bases short, with 8 bases between. Germline V gene lookup returns CDR1 LGHNA and CDR2 YSLEER. CDR3 length equals 16 residues. CDR3: CASSQDRSAGANVLTF. CDR3 nucleotide sequence: TGCGCCAGCAGCCAAGATCGTTCCGCTGGGGCCAACGTCCTGACTTTC.

The chain is built from TRBV29-1 and TRBJ2-7, with 8 bases fitting TRBD2. Germline-derived CDR1 and CDR2 are SQVTM and ANQGSEA. The J segment lost 4 bases and the V segment lost 7 bases, leaving 9 bases of the junction unmatched. The CDR3 runs to 13 residues. The chain's CDR3 is CSGAGGSTYEQYF. As DNA, the CDR3 is TGCAGCGGGGCGGGGGGTTCCACTTACGAGCAGTACTTC.

This chain joins TRBV5-6 and TRBJ1-2; tentatively, D is TRBD1 (5 bases). This CDR3 region has 14 residues. V lost 2 bases and J lost 4, with 12 bases in between. CDR1 and CDR2 from the germline V gene are SGHDT and YYEEEE. The CDR3 reads CASSFSAGFYGYTF. In DNA, the CDR3 is TGTGCCAGCAGCTTCTCTGCAGGGTTCTATGGCTACACCTTC. Based on the CDR3 plus reference TRBV5-6 and TRBJ1-2, the full variable domain is DAGVTQSPTHLIKTRGQQVTLRCSPKSGHDTVSWYQQALGQGPQFIFQYYEEEERQRGNFPDRFSGHQFPNYSSELNVNALLLGDSALYLCASSFSAGFYGYTFGSGTRLTVV.

This clone was counted once. Other DNA sequences of this sample code for an identical CDR3. This rearrangement joins TRBV6-6 to TRBJ2-7; D perhaps matches TRBD2 (7 bases). V lost 2 bases and J lost 4, with 12 bases in between. CDR1 and CDR2 (germline): MNHNY, SVGAGI (reference sequence). CDR3 length: 14 residues. CDR3 sequence reads: CASSYPGGLYEQYF. In nucleotides, the CDR3 is TGTGCCAGCAGTTACCCCGGGGGGCTTTACGAGCAGTACTTC.

The chain has TRBV2 and TRBJ2-7, with TRBD2 matching over 8 bases. Germline V gene sequence: CDR1 SNHLY, CDR2 FYNNEI. The CDR3 spans 12 residues. Trimming took 6 bases from V and 11 from J; bases not matched to a gene: 9. CDR3 residues: CASRDSIAGKYF. In nucleotides, the CDR3 is TGTGCCAGCAGGGATTCTATAGCGGGGAAGTACTTC.

The V and J genes are TRBV13 and TRBJ2-2; D is perhaps TRBD1 (6 bases). There are 14 residues in the CDR3. V lost 5 bases and J lost 6, with 13 bases in between. Germline V lookup: CDR1 PRHDT, CDR2 FYEKMQ (reference sequence). For the CDR3, the DNA is TGTGCCAGCAGCCCCGACAGGTTGGCCGGGGAGCTGTTTTTT. Protein: CASSPDRLAGELFF. The full variable domain, with the rest looked up from reference TRBV13 and TRBJ2-2, is AAGVIQSPRHLIKEKRETATLKCYPIPRHDTVYWYQQGPGQDPQFLISFYEKMQSDKGSIPDRFSAQQFSDYHSELNMSSLELGDSALYFCASSPDRLAGELFFGEGSRLTVL.

This chain connects TRBV6-1 to TRBJ1-4; 9 nucleotides line up with TRBD1. Trimming at V came to 4 bases and at J to 8 bases, leaving 11 bases not matched to a gene. Germline V gives CDR1 MNHNS, CDR2 SASEGT. CDR3 length equals 16 residues. CDR3 nucleotide sequence: TGTGCCAGCAGTGCTTTACAGGGGGCAGGGGAGGAAAAACTGTTTTTT. This translates into CASSALQGAGEEKLFF.

The chain combines TRBV5-4 with TRBJ2-3, with 9 bases aligning to TRBD2. The CDR3 loop spans 16 amino acids. Trimming at V came to 4 bases and at J to 2 bases, leaving 8 bases not matched to a gene. Germline CDR1 is SGHNT and CDR2 is YYREEE (reference sequence). For the CDR3, the DNA is TGTGCCAGCAGCACGACTAGCGGAAAGAACACAGATACGCAGTATTTT. Translating it yields CASSTTSGKNTDTQYF.

This clone was observed a handful of times. The chain recombines TRBV7-2 with TRBJ2-3, with D perhaps matching TRBD2 (6 bases). The germline V gene has CDR1 SGHTA and CDR2 FQGNSA. V dropped 4 bases and J dropped 4 bases, with 18 bases sitting between them. CDR3 length: 16 residues. CDR3 nucleotides: TGTGCCAGCAGCTGGGTCGCGGGATTGAAGGCAGATACGCAGTATTTT. This sequence encodes CASSWVAGLKADTQYF.

The rearrangement joins TRBV1 to TRBJ2-1; TRBD2 was called by the table and not checked on the DNA. TRBV1 is marked as a pseudogene. CDR3 size: 16 residues. The CDR3 DNA sequence: TGCACCAGCAGCCAAGAGAGACTAGCGCCAAACAATGAGCAGTTCTTC. The encoded protein is CTSSQERLAPNNEQFF.

This clone was counted between two and nine times. The chain carries TRBV28 and TRBJ2-1; TRBD2 aligns across 8 bases. This CDR3 contains 17 residues. Germline CDR1 reads MDHEN; CDR2 reads SYDVKM. The V and J ends lost 3 bases and 5 bases, in that order; junction bases with no gene match: 12. The CDR3 sequence: CASSFQWGLGSNNEQFF. The DNA for the CDR3 is TGTGCCAGCAGTTTTCAGTGGGGACTAGGCTCAAACAATGAGCAGTTCTTC.

This rearrangement joins TRBV11-1 to TRBJ2-1, with 7 bases matching TRBD2. The CDR3 sequence is 16 residues long. Trimming took 5 bases from V and 0 from J; bases not matched to a gene: 7. Germline loops: CDR1 SGHAT, CDR2 FQDESV (reference sequence). In nucleotides, the CDR3 is TGTGCCAGCAGCGCCATGCTAGCGGTCTCCTACAATGAGCAGTTCTTC. Translation gives CASSAMLAVSYNEQFF.

V and J are TRBV5-6 and TRBJ1-2; D gene unclear. CDR1 and CDR2 (germline): SGHDT, YYEEEE. Trimming removed 3 bases at V and 8 bases at J, with 8 bases between. The CDR3 sequence is 11 residues long. The CDR3 protein is CASSSRRGYTF. The CDR3 DNA follows: TGTGCCAGCAGCTCGAGGCGAGGCTACACCTTC.

V gene TRBV10-3 combines with J gene TRBJ1-2; a possible D gene is TRBD1 (5 bases). CDR3 length: 13 amino acids. Germline CDR1 reads ENHRY; CDR2 reads SYGVKD. The ends were cut back, 0 bases at V and 7 bases at J, with 9 bases in the middle. CDR3 sequence (DNA): TGTGCCATCAGTGAGTCGAATGGGGCTGGCTACACCTTC. It encodes CAISESNGAGYTF.

The CDR3 nucleotides are TGCGCCAGCAGCCTGCGGAGTCCTCCGTCCGGGGAGCTGTTTTTT. Its translation is CASSLRSPPSGELFF. V gene TRBV10-2 combines with J gene TRBJ2-2; D remains unclear. This CDR3 spans 15 amino acids. Germline CDR1 and CDR2: WSHSY and SAAADI. V shed 6 bases and J shed 6 bases, with 17 bases lying between them.

The DNA for the CDR3 is TGTGCCAGCAGAAGGATGGAGCATCTGCAGTATTTT. It codes for CASRRMEHLQYF. The chain joins TRBV28 to TRBJ2-3, with D uncertain. CDR3 length equals 12 residues. Trimming cost V 6 bases and J 11 bases, with 15 bases left between them. Germline V gene lookup returns CDR1 MDHEN and CDR2 SYDVKM.

This clone was seen more than once but under ten times. The chain links TRBV27 to TRBJ2-7; 11 bases line up with TRBD2. Unmatched junction bases numbered 5, after V lost 6 bases and J lost 4 bases. Germline lookup yields CDR1 MNHEY and CDR2 SMNVEV (reference sequence). The CDR3 extends over 14 amino acids. The CDR3 reads CASRGTSGPYEQYF. In DNA form, the CDR3 reads TGTGCCAGCAGAGGGACTAGCGGACCTTACGAGCAGTACTTC.